These 2 T cell receptor beta chains were sequenced from one sample in a study of beta chain features in type 1 diabetes (dated by TCRdb to about 2018). The paper's findings and limits, for the study overall: A moderate but significant shortening of TCRB CDR3 length was observed in type 1 diabetes patients in all four CD4+ subsets.

No antigen has been assigned to these receptors. The library was made by the immunoSEQ multiplex PCR assay. The entire amount of isolated RNA was reverse transcribed using the High Capacity cDNA Reverse Transcription Kit, so the sequenced TCRB transcripts were expressed ones. Entries here come from immuneACCESS through TCRdb and include only in-frame sequences with V and J called. Some clones fail to appear in such tables; in the studies checked, an unresolved V gene covers under half of the shortfall, and the cause of the remainder is unknown. This sample lists 160,000 or so clones; roughly 65% were detected once. The top ten clonotypes cover 0.08% to 0.095% of the sample. Material: naive CD4+ T cells from blood. This sample's cell subset or site label indicates: true naive CD4+ T cells. The receptors were gathered from a man younger than 40 with type 1 diabetes.

The chain carries TRBV30 and TRBJ2-4; weak D call: TRBD2 (6 bases). This CDR3 is 14 amino acids long. Trimming cost V 0 bases and J 5 bases, with 11 bases left between them. From germline, CDR1 is GTSNPN and CDR2 SVGIG (reference sequence). The CDR3 DNA sequence: TGTGCCTGGAGTGTATTGCGGGGAGAAAACATTCAGTACTTC. Protein sequence: CAWSVLRGENIQYF.

V usage is TRBV30 and J usage is TRBJ2-5; D might be TRBD2 (5 bases). Germline CDR1 and CDR2: GTSNPN and SVGIG (reference sequence). Trimming stripped 4 bases from V and 5 bases from J, with 14 bases between. The CDR3 contains 13 residues. In nucleotides, the CDR3 is TGTGCCTGGAACCCACTAGGAGGCGAGACCCAGTACTTC. Protein: CAWNPLGGETQYF.